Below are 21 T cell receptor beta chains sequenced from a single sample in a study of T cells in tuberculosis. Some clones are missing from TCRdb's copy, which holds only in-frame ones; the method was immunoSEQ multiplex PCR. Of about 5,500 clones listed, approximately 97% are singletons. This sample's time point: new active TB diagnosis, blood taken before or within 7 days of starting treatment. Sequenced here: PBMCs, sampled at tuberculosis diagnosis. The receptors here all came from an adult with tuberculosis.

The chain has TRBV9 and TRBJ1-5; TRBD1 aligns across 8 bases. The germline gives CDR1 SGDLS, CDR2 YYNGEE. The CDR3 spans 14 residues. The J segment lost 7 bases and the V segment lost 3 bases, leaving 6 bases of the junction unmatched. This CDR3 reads CASSAGGSLQPQHF. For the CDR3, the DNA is TGTGCCAGCAGCGCAGGGGGCTCATTGCAGCCCCAGCATTTT.

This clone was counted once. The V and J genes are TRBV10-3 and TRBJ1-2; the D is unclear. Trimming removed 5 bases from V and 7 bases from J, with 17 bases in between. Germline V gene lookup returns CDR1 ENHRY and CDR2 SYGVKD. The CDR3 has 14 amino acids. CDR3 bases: TGTGCCATCAGTAGAGGCGGGATCCAGGCTGGCTACACCTTC. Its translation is CAISRGGIQAGYTF.

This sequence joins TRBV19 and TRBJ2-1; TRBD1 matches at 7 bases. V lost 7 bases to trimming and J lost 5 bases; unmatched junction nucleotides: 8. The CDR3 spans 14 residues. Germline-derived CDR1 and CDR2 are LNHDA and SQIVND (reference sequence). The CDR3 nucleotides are TGTGCCAGTAAGGAGGCAGGGGGTCACAATGAGCAGTTCTTC. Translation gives CASKEAGGHNEQFF.

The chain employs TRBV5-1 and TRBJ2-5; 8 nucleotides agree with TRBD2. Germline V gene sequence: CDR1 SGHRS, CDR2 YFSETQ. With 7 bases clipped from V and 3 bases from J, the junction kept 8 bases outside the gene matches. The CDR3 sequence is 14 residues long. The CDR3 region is CASVETGGKETQYF. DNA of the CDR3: TGCGCCAGCGTCGAAACGGGGGGGAAAGAGACCCAGTACTTC.

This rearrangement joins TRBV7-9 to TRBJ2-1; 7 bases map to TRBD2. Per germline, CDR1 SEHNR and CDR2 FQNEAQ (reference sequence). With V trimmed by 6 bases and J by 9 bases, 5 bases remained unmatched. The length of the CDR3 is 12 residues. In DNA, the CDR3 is TGTGCCAGCAGTCGCGGGAGTCCTGAGCAGTTCTTC. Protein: CASSRGSPEQFF.

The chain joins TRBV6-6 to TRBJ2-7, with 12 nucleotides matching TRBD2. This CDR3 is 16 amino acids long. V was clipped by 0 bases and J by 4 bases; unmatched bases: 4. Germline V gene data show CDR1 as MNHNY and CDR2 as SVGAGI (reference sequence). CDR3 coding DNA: TGTGCCAGCAGTTACTCCCAGCTAGCGGGAGGGTACGAGCAGTACTTC. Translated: CASSYSQLAGGYEQYF.

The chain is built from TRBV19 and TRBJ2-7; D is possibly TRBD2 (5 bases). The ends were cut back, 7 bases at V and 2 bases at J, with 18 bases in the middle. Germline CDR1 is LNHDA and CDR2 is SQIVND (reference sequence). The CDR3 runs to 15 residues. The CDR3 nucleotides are TGTGCCAGTACCGACCGAGGAGGAGTACCCTACGAGCAGTACTTC. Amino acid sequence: CASTDRGGVPYEQYF.

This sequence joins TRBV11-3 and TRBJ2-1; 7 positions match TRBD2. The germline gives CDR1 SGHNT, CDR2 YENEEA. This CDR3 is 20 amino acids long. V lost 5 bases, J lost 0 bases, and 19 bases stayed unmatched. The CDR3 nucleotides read TGTGCCAGCAGCCGGCGGGGTAGCGCGGGAGCGCCGAGCTCCTACAATGAGCAGTTCTTC. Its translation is CASSRRGSAGAPSSYNEQFF. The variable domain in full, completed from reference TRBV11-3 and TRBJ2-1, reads EAGVVQSPRYKIIEKKQPVAFWCNPISGHNTLYWYLQNLGQGPELLIRYENEEAVDDSQLPKDRFSAERLKGVDSTLKIQPAELGDSAVYLCASSRRGSAGAPSSYNEQFFGPGTRLTVL.

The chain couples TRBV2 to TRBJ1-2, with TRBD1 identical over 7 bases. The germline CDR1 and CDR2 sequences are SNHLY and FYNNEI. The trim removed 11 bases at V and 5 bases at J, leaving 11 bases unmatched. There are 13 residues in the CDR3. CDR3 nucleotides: TGTGCCCCAACTAGGGGGCTGGAATATGGCTACACCTTC. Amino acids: CAPTRGLEYGYTF.

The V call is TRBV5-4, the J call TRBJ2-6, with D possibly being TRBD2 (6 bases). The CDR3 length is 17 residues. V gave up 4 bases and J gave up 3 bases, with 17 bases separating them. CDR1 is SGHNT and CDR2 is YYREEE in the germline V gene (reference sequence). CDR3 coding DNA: TGTGCCAGCAGCCGGGGGACGGGGCGAGGTGGGGCCAACGTCCTGACTTTC. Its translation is CASSRGTGRGGANVLTF.

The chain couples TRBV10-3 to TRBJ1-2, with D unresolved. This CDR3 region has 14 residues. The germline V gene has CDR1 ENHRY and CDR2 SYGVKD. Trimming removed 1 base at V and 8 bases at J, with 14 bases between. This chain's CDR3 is CAISEFIGLEGYTF. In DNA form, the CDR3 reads TGTGCCATCAGTGAGTTCATCGGACTTGAAGGCTACACCTTC.

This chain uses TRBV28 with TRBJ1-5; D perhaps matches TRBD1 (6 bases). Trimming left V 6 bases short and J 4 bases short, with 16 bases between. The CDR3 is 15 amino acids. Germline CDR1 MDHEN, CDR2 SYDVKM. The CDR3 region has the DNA TGTGCCAGCAGACAAGGGGGGGGCCCTAATCAGCCCCAGCATTTT. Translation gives CASRQGGGPNQPQHF. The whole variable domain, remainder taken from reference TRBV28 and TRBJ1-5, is DVKVTQSSRYLVKRTGEKVFLECVQDMDHENMFWYRQDPGLGLRLIYFSYDVKMKEKGDIPEGYSVSREKKERFSLILESASTNQTSMYLCASRQGGGPNQPQHFGDGTRLSIL.

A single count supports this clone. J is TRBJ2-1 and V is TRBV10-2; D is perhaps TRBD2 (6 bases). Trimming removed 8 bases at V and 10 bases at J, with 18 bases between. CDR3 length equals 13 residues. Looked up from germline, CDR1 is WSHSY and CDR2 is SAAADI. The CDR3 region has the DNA TGCGCCAGCCGGACACCCGACCGGGGGGAGCAGTTCTTC. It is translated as CASRTPDRGEQFF.

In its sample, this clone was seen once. The CDR3 DNA sequence: TGTGCCAGCACCTTAACTCAGGGGGCTGGTGAGCAGTACTTC. Protein product: CASTLTQGAGEQYF. V gene TRBV6-5 combines with J gene TRBJ2-7, with 8 nucleotides matching TRBD1. The CDR3 extends over 14 amino acids. Germline values: CDR1 MNHEY, CDR2 SVGAGI. J gave up 7 bases and V 7 bases, and 12 bases lay outside the gene matches.

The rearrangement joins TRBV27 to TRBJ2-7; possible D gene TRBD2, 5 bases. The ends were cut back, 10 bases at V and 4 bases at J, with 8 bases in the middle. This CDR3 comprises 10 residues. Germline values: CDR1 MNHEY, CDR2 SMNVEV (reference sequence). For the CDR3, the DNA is TGTGCCATCGGGAAATACGAGCAGTACTTC. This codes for CAIGKYEQYF.

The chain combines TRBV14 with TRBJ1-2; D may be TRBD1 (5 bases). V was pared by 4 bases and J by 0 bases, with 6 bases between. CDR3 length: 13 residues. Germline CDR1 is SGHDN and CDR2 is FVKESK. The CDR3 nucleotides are TGTGCCAGCAGCCCACAGGCTAACTATGGCTACACCTTC. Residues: CASSPQANYGYTF.

CDR3: CASSAGATNEKLFF. In DNA form, the CDR3 reads TGTGCCAGCAGCGCCGGAGCAACTAATGAAAAACTGTTTTTT. This chain joins TRBV9 and TRBJ1-4; D unresolved. The germline CDR1 and CDR2 sequences are SGDLS and YYNGEE. The CDR3 has 14 residues. V was pared by 3 bases and J by 0 bases, with 6 bases between.

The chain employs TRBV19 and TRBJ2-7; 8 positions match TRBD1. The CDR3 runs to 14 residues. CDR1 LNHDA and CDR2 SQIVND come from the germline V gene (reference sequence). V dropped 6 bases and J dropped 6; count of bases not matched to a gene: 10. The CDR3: CASSPIGQGGEQYF. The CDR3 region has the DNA TGTGCCAGTAGCCCCATCGGACAGGGCGGCGAGCAGTACTTC. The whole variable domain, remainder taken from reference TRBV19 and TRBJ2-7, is DGGITQSPKYLFRKEGQNVTLSCEQNLNHDAMYWYRQDPGQGLRLIYYSQIVNDFQKGDIAEGYSVSREKKESFPLTVTSAQKNPTAFYLCASSPIGQGGEQYFGPGTRLTVT.

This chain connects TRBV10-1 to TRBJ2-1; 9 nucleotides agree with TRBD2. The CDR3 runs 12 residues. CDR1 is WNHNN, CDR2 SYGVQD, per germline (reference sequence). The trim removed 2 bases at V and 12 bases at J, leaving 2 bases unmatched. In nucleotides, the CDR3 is TGCGCCAGCAGTGAGCCAGCGGGGGGGCAGTTCTTC. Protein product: CASSEPAGGQFF.

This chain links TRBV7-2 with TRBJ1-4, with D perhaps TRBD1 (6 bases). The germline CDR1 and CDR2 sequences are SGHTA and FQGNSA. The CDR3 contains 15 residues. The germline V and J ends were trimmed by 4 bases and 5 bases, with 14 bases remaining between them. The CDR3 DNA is TGTGCCAGCAGCTCCGATACAGGGTGGAATGAAAAACTGTTTTTT. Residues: CASSSDTGWNEKLFF. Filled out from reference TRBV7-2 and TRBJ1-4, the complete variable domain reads GAGVSQSPSNKVTEKGKDVELRCDPISGHTALYWYRQSLGQGLEFLIYFQGNSAPDKSGLPSDRFSAERTGGSVSTLTIQRTQQEDSAVYLCASSSDTGWNEKLFFGSGTQLSVL.

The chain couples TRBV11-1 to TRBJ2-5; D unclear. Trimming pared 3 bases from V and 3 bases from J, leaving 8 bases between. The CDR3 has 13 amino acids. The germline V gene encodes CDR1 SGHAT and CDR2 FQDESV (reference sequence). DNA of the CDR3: TGTGCCAGCAGCTTCGAGGTGGAAGAGACCCAGTACTTC. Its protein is CASSFEVEETQYF. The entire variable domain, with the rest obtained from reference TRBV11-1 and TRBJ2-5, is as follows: EAEVAQSPRYKITEKSQAVAFWCDPISGHATLYWYRQILGQGPELLVQFQDESVVDDSQLPKDRFSAERLKGVDSTLKIQPAELGDSAMYLCASSFEVEETQYFGPGTRLLVL.